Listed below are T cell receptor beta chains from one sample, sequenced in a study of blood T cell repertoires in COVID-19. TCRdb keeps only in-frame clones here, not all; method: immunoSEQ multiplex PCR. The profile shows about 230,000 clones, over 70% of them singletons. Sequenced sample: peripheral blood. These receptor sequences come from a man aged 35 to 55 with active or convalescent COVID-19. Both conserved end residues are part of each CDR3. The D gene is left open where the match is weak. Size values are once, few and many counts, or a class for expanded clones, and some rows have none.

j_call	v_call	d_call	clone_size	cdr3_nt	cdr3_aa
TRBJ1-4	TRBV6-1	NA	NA	TGTGCCAGCAGTGAACGGGCAGGGCCCAATGAAAAACTGTTTTTT	CASSERAGPNEKLFF
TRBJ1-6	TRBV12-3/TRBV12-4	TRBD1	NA	TGTGCCAGCAGGCGGACAGGGGAGTCACCCCTCCACTTT	CASRRTGESPLHF
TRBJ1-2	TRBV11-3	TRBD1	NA	TGTGCCAGCAGCCCGAGACAGGGTTCGGTAAATGGCTACACCTTC	CASSPRQGSVNGYTF
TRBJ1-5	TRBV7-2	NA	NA	TGTGCCAGCAGCTTAAGTGAGGGTCAGCCCCAGCATTTT	CASSLSEGQPQHF
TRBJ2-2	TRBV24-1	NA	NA	TGTGCCACCAGTGATAGGTCGGGGACCGGGGAGCTGTTTTTT	CATSDRSGTGELFF
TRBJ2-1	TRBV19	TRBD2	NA	TGTGCCAGTAGTATAGTGGGACTAGCGGCCGACAATGAGCAGTTCTTC	CASSIVGLAADNEQFF
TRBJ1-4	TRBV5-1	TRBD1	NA	TGCGCCAGCAGCATATCGACAGGGTGGGGTGAAAAACTGTTTTTT	CASSISTGWGEKLFF
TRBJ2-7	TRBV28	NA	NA	TGTGCCAGCAGTTCCGCGTGGTCAACCTACGAGCAGTACTTC	CASSSAWSTYEQYF
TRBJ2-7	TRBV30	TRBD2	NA	TGTGCCTGGGGGAGGGTGGCCGAGCAGTACTTC	CAWGRVAEQYF
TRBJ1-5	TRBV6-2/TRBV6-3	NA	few	TGTGCCAGCAGCCCCCGGGGAGGGACCAGCAATCAGCCCCAGCATTTT	CASSPRGGTSNQPQHF
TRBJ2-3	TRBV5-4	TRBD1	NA	TGTGCCAGCAGCTTGAGGAGCCAGGGGGCTGATACGCAGTATTTT	CASSLRSQGADTQYF
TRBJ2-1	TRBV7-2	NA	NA	TGTGCCAGCAGCTTAGTTCCCGGCTCCTACAATGAGCAGTTCTTC	CASSLVPGSYNEQFF
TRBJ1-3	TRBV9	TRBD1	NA	TGTGCCAGCAGCGCAGGGACAGGGATCTCTGGAAACACCATATATTTT	CASSAGTGISGNTIYF
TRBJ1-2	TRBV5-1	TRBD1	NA	TGCGCCAGTAGACAGGGGAACTATGGCTACACCTTC	CASRQGNYGYTF
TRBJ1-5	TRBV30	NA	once	TGTGCCTGGAGTGACCGGGGGATCGGAAGCAATCAGCCCCAGCATTTT	CAWSDRGIGSNQPQHF
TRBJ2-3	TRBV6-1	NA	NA	TGTGCCAGCAGTGAAGAGACAGGAGCCGATACGCAGTATTTT	CASSEETGADTQYF
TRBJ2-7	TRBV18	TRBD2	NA	TGTGCCAGCTCACCACCTGGGGTAGCGGGAGGATACGAGCAGTACTTC	CASSPPGVAGGYEQYF
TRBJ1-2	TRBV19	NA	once	TGTGCCAGTGATTCGATGAGCCAGGCGTCCTATGGCTACACCTTC	CASDSMSQASYGYTF
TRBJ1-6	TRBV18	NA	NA	TGTGCCAGCTCACAAAGAGACAGGAATTCACCCCTCCACTTT	CASSQRDRNSPLHF
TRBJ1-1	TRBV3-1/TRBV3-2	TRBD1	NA	TGTGCCAGCAGCCAAAGTCAGGGGGAGACTGAAGCTTTCTTT	CASSQSQGETEAFF
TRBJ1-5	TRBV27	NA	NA	TGTGCCAGCAGTTTTGGGCATAGCAATCAGCCCCAGCATTTT	CASSFGHSNQPQHF
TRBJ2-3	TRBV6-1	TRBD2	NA	TGTGCCAGCAGTGATATTCTATCTAGCGGGGGGGCCACAGATACGCAGTATTTT	CASSDILSSGGATDTQYF